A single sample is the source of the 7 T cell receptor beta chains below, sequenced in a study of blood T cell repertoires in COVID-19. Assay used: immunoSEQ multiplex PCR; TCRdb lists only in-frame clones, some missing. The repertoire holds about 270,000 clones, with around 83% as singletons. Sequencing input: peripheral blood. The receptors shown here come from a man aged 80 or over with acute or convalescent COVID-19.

DNA for the CDR3: TGTGCCAGCAGAGCCCCCGGGAGCTATGGCTACACCTTC. This encodes CASRAPGSYGYTF. The chain links TRBV2 to TRBJ1-2, with D unclear. This CDR3 spans 13 amino acids. Germline CDR1 and CDR2: SNHLY and FYNNEI. V was pared by 6 bases and J by 4 bases, with 12 bases between.

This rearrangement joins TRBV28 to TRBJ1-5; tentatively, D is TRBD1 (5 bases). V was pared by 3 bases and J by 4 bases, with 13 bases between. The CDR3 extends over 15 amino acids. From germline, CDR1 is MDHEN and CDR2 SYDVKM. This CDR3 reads CASSFGSGRNQPQHF. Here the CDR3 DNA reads TGTGCCAGCAGTTTCGGGTCAGGGAGGAATCAGCCCCAGCATTTT.

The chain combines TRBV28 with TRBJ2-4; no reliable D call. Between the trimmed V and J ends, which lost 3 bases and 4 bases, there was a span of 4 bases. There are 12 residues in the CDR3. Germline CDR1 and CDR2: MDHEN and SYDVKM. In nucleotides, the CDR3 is TGTGCCAGCAGTTTCTCGAAAAACATTCAGTACTTC. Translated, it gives CASSFSKNIQYF. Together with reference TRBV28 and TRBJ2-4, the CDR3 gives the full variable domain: DVKVTQSSRYLVKRTGEKVFLECVQDMDHENMFWYRQDPGLGLRLIYFSYDVKMKEKGDIPEGYSVSREKKERFSLILESASTNQTSMYLCASSFSKNIQYFGAGTRLSVL.

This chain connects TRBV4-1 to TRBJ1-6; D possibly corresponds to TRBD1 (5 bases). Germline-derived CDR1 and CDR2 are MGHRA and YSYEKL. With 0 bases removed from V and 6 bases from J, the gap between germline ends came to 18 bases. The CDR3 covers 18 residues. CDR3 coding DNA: TGCGCCAGCAGCCAAGAACTATACGAAGGGGTGGGTAATTCACCCCTCCACTTT. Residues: CASSQELYEGVGNSPLHF.

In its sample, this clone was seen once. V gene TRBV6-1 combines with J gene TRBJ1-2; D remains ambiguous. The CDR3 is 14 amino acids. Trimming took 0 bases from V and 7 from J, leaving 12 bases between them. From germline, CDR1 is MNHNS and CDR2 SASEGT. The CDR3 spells CASSEARGIIGYTF. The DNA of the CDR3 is TGTGCCAGCAGTGAAGCGCGCGGGATTATTGGCTACACCTTC.

CDR3 nucleotides: TGTGCCAGCAGCCCCCTCCCGGGACAGGGGTCGAGTTCACCCCTCCACTTT. Amino acid sequence: CASSPLPGQGSSSPLHF. The chain combines TRBV11-2 with TRBJ1-6, with 10 bases identical to TRBD1. CDR3 length equals 17 residues. V lost 5 bases to trimming and J lost 9 bases; unmatched junction nucleotides: 13. Germline V lookup: CDR1 SGHAT, CDR2 FQNNGV.

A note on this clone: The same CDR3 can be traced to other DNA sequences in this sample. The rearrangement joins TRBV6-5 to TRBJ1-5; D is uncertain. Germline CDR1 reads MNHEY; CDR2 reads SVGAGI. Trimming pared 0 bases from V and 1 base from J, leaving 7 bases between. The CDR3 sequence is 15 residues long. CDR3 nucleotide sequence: TGTGCCAGCAGTTACTCGGCGGGCAGCAATCAGCCCCAGCATTTT. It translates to CASSYSAGSNQPQHF.